This paragraph reports one TCR beta chain. The CDR3 contains 16 residues. V shed 1 base, J shed 2 bases, and the junction held 7 bases outside the gene matches. The V gene's germline CDR1 is SGHAT and CDR2 FQDESV (reference sequence). The data derive from a study of blood T cell repertoires in COVID-19. Study-wide background: T cells, B-cell-depleted T cells, or PBMCs supplied cDNA or gDNA.

This study enrolled people aged roughly 18 to 89 from about 26 US geographic areas. Two consecutive negative NP/OP PCR tests, clearance, or resolved symptoms defined Cohort 3 recovery. Study processing details: Reference gene primers were amplified, and this amplification served to estimate nucleated cell counts. TCRdb's copy holds only in-frame clones and misses some; the assay was immunoSEQ multiplex PCR. Clonal size and the V and J genes are those of that table, whereas D and trimming came from the DNA. This table holds about 130,000 clones, just under 85% found once. The receptor comes from a man over 45 who had recovered from COVID-19. The chain is built from TRBV11-1 and TRBJ2-5; 7 positions match TRBD2. Sequenced input: PBMCs or T cells enriched from blood (not recorded which). The CDR3 region has the DNA TGTGCCAGCAGCTTAGACCCGGGGAGGGGACAAGAGACCCAGTACTTC. This sequence encodes CASSLDPGRGQETQYF.